Presented here are 22 T cell receptor beta chains from one specimen sequenced in a study of regulatory T cells in long-lasting Graves disease. Noted time point: persistent/refractory GD, antithyroid drugs over 5 years with positive TRAb. From RNA extracted from PBMCs, the TCR library was made. With iRepertoire HTBI primers and Arm-PCR of CDR3 regions, TCR beta libraries were built. One entry per CDR3 protein, called by TCRdb with MiXCR from the multiplex PCR reads. The sample gives a few hundred thousand distinct CDR3 sequences, roughly 25% of which show up once; around a quarter is in the top ten. The material was peripheral blood mononuclear cells (PBMCs), obtained when the disease was refractory, from a patient treated with antithyroid drugs. Receptors were obtained from a woman aged 40 to 49 with Graves disease.

V usage is TRBV28 and J usage is TRBJ2-1, with 7 positions matching TRBD2. The junction had 7 bases not matched to a gene; V was cut back by 5 bases and J by 6 bases. This CDR3 spans 14 amino acids. CDR1 and CDR2 (germline): MDHEN, SYDVKM. The CDR3 region is CASSKPGLPNEQFF. CDR3 coding DNA: TGTGCCAGCAGTAAACCGGGACTACCCAATGAGCAGTTCTTC.

This clonotype was detected a few times. The CDR3 loop reads CASRGRNSPLHF. In nucleotides, the CDR3 is TGTGCCAGCCGGGGCCGAAATTCACCCCTCCACTTT. The chain couples TRBV19 to TRBJ1-6, with a weak D call TRBD1 (5 bases). CDR1 LNHDA and CDR2 SQIVND come from the germline V gene (reference sequence). The CDR3 length is 12 residues. V was pared by 9 bases and J by 7 bases, with 10 bases between.

This clonotype was counted many times. The CDR3: CASSGTNTEAFF. The CDR3 DNA reads TGTGCCAGTTCCGGGACGAACACTGAAGCTTTCTTT. The chain recombines TRBV28 with TRBJ1-1; possibly TRBD1 for D (5 bases). V lost 9 bases to trimming and J lost 1 base, with 9 bases between them. Germline CDR1 is MDHEN and CDR2 is SYDVKM. This CDR3 region has 12 residues.

The chain couples TRBV19 to TRBJ2-7; 8 positions agree with TRBD1. Germline CDR1 reads LNHDA; CDR2 reads SQIVND (reference sequence). This CDR3 has 13 residues. After removal of 7 bases from V and 5 bases from J, the junction contained 7 bases not matched to a gene. The CDR3 sequence is CASTPGGFHEQYF. CDR3 bases: TGTGCCAGTACTCCAGGGGGCTTCCACGAGCAGTACTTC.

This clonotype was detected only a few times. This chain joins TRBV10-3 and TRBJ1-5; TRBD1 agrees at 9 bases. Per the germline V gene, CDR1 is ENHRY and CDR2 is SYGVKD. V lost 6 bases, J lost 4 bases, and 4 bases stayed unmatched. This CDR3 has 14 amino acids. For the CDR3, the DNA is TGTGCCATCAGGAAACAGGGGGCGAATCAGCCCCAGCATTTT. This gives the protein CAIRKQGANQPQHF.

Note on this clonotype: A far larger clone is one nucleotide away, so this likely arose from a read error. The gene calls are TRBV11-3 and TRBJ2-5; 10 bases fit TRBD2. Germline assignment: CDR1 SGHNT and CDR2 YENEEA. The CDR3 is 17 residues long. V shed 6 bases and J 6 bases; nucleotides not matched to a gene: 16. CDR3 coding DNA: TGTGCCAGCAGTTTTAGTAAGCTAGCGGGAGTCGCAAAGACCCAGTACTTC. Amino acid sequence: CASSFSKLAGVAKTQYF.

This chain joins TRBV11-2 and TRBJ2-2, with D possibly TRBD1 on 5 matching bases. In germline, CDR1 is SGHAT, CDR2 FQNNGV. The CDR3 extends over 16 amino acids. The V end lost 1 base, the J end lost 0 bases, and 9 bases lay between the germline ends. In DNA form, the CDR3 reads TGTGCCAGCAGCTTAGTTAGGGGAACGAACACCGGGGAGCTGTTTTTT. Its protein product is CASSLVRGTNTGELFF.

This clonotype was observed at least ten times. The chain links TRBV2 to TRBJ2-7, with 9 bases identical to TRBD1. CDR1 and CDR2 from the germline V gene are SNHLY and FYNNEI. CDR3 length equals 16 residues. Trimming cost V 2 bases and J 1 base; bases outside gene matches: 6. CDR3 sequence (DNA): TGTGCCAGCAGTGAACCTACAGGGGGCTTTTCCTACGAGCAGTACTTC. Translation gives CASSEPTGGFSYEQYF.

This clonotype was found many times. J is TRBJ1-6 and V is TRBV28, with a possible D match to TRBD1 (5 bases). From germline, CDR1 is MDHEN and CDR2 SYDVKM. The ends were cut back, 1 base at V and 0 bases at J, with 13 bases in the middle. The CDR3 length is 18 residues. CDR3 region: CASSLYRDGSSYNSPLHF. CDR3 sequence (DNA): TGTGCCAGCAGTTTATACCGGGACGGGAGCTCCTATAATTCACCCCTCCACTTT.

This rearrangement joins TRBV5-5 to TRBJ1-1; D possibly corresponds to TRBD1 (5 bases). The germline gives CDR1 SGHKS, CDR2 YYEKEE (reference sequence). This CDR3 has 15 residues. V shed 4 bases and J shed 0 bases, with 13 bases lying between them. CDR3 protein: CASSPRWGVNTEAFF. DNA for the CDR3: TGTGCCAGCAGCCCAAGGTGGGGGGTGAACACTGAAGCTTTCTTT. The whole variable domain, filled in from reference TRBV5-5 and TRBJ1-1, reads DAGVTQSPTHLIKTRGQQVTLRCSPISGHKSVSWYQQVLGQGPQFIFQYYEKEERGRGNFPDRFSARQFPNYSSELNVNALLLGDSALYLCASSPRWGVNTEAFFGQGTRLTVV.

This clonotype has at least ten counts. This rearrangement joins TRBV2 to TRBJ2-5, with 7 bases that match TRBD1. Unmatched junction bases numbered 16, after V lost 8 bases and J lost 1 base. Germline CDR1 SNHLY, CDR2 FYNNEI. The CDR3 length is 17 residues. CDR3 DNA: TGTGCCAGCGTCTGGGATCGGGCAGGGGGAGTCCAAGAGACCCAGTACTTC. Translating it yields CASVWDRAGGVQETQYF.

The V and J genes are TRBV7-2 and TRBJ2-7; 9 positions match TRBD2. V shed 4 bases and J 5 bases; nucleotides not matched to a gene: 6. CDR3 size: 14 residues. Germline CDR1 reads SGHTA; CDR2 reads FQGNSA. The CDR3 region is CASSYSGRLNEQYF. The CDR3 bases are TGTGCCAGCAGCTACAGCGGGAGGCTGAACGAGCAGTACTTC.

CDR3 loop: CASKEREGPEQFF. The CDR3 coding sequence is TGTGCCAGCAAGGAGCGGGAGGGCCCTGAGCAGTTCTTC. V and J are TRBV27 and TRBJ2-5, with 10 bases fitting TRBD2. The end of the DNA is better explained by TRBJ2-1, so the J call may be wrong. Germline lookup yields CDR1 MNHEY and CDR2 SMNVEV (reference sequence). The CDR3 consists of 13 residues.

Only a few counts were recorded for this clonotype. V gene TRBV29-1 combines with J gene TRBJ1-3; maybe TRBD1 (5 bases). Trimming shortened V by 7 bases and J by 2 bases, and 15 bases separated the two germline ends. This CDR3 comprises 14 residues. Per the germline V gene, CDR1 is SQVTM and CDR2 is ANQGSEA. The CDR3 loop is CSGLGGLTGNTIYF. As DNA, the CDR3 is TGCAGCGGTCTCGGGGGTCTGACTGGAAACACCATATATTTT.

As DNA, the CDR3 is TGCAGTGCTACTCGGGACAGGGTTTTTACTGAAGCTTTCTTT. This sequence encodes CSATRDRVFTEAFF. This rearrangement joins TRBV20-1 to TRBJ1-1, with TRBD1 matching 9 bases. Germline CDR1 reads DFQATT; CDR2 reads SNEGSKA (reference sequence). This CDR3 is 14 amino acids long. The V gene end was trimmed by 4 bases and the J gene end by 5 bases; junction bases not matched to a gene: 8.

This chain joins TRBV2 and TRBJ2-1, with TRBD2 matching 9 bases. The germline V gene has CDR1 SNHLY and CDR2 FYNNEI. V shed 4 bases, J shed 6 bases, and the junction held 1 base outside the gene matches. The length of the CDR3 is 13 residues. CDR3 loop: CASSGTSANEQFF. The CDR3 DNA reads as TGTGCCAGCAGTGGGACTAGCGCCAATGAGCAGTTCTTC.

The rearrangement joins TRBV29-1 to TRBJ2-7; D call uncertain. CDR3 length: 12 amino acids. The V end lost 3 bases, the J end lost 5 bases, and 11 bases lay between the germline ends. Germline CDR1 is SQVTM and CDR2 is ANQGSEA. CDR3 protein: CSVDKGNDEQYF. Written as DNA, the CDR3 is TGCAGCGTTGATAAGGGTAACGACGAGCAGTACTTC.

V is TRBV28 and J is TRBJ2-1; TRBD1 is a possible D gene (5 bases). The CDR3 is made up of 14 amino acids. The ends were cut back, 4 bases at V and 9 bases at J, with 16 bases in the middle. The V gene's germline CDR1 is MDHEN and CDR2 SYDVKM. The DNA of the CDR3 is TGTGCCAGCAGTTCTTGGTTGGGGCTTTCTGAGCAGTTCTTC. It encodes CASSSWLGLSEQFF.

As for this clonotype: The conserved phenylalanine or tryptophan is not found at the CDR3 terminus, so this likely reflects a read error. The chain employs TRBV28 and TRBJ1-2; D is uncertain. Per germline, CDR1 MDHEN and CDR2 SYDVKM. This CDR3 contains 11 residues. Trimming took off 6 bases at V and 8 bases at J, with 10 bases between the two ends. CDR3: CASRVSWGYTL. The CDR3 bases are TGTGCCAGCAGGGTTTCGTGGGGCTACACCCTC.

This rearrangement joins TRBV2 to TRBJ2-2, with 7 bases matching TRBD1. The CDR3 sequence is 17 residues long. The V and J ends lost 5 bases and 1 base, in that order; junction bases with no gene match: 10. Germline CDR1 SNHLY, CDR2 FYNNEI. The CDR3: CASSLNNRGWNTGELFF. Here the CDR3 DNA reads TGTGCCAGCAGTTTGAATAACAGGGGCTGGAACACCGGGGAGCTGTTTTTT.

The chain recombines TRBV7-9 with TRBJ1-2; 9 nucleotides align to TRBD1. CDR3 size: 17 residues. The V and J ends lost 0 bases and 1 base, in that order; junction bases with no gene match: 6. In germline, CDR1 is SEHNR, CDR2 FQNEAQ (reference sequence). CDR3 in amino acids: CASSLARQGVVNYGYTF. In DNA form, the CDR3 reads TGTGCCAGCAGCTTAGCTCGACAGGGGGTTGTTAACTATGGCTACACCTTC.

This clonotype was recorded at least ten times. V is TRBV6-5 and J is TRBJ1-5; a weak D match, TRBD1 (6 bases). V gave up 0 bases and J gave up 2 bases, with 11 bases separating them. The germline CDR1 and CDR2 sequences are MNHEY and SVGAGI. The length of the CDR3 is 16 residues. In nucleotides, the CDR3 is TGTGCCAGCAGTTACTCGTTGGACAGAGGCAATCAGCCCCAGCATTTT. Protein: CASSYSLDRGNQPQHF.